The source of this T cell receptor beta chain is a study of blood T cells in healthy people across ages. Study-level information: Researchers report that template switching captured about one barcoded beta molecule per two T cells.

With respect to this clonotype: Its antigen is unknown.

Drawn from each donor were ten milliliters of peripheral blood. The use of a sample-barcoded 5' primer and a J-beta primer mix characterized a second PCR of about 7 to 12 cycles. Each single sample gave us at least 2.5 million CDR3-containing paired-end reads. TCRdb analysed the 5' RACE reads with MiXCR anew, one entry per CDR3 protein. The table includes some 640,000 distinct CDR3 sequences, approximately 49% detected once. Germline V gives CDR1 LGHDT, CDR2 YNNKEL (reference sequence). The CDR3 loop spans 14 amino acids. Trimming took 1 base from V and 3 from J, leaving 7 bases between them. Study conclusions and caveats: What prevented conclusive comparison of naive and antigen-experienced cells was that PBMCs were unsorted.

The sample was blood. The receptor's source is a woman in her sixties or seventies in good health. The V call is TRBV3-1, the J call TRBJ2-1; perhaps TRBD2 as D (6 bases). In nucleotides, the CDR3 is TGTGCCAGCAGCCAAGTCGGGGGCTACAATGAGCAGTTCTTC. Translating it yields CASSQVGGYNEQFF.